The 19 T cell receptor beta chains listed next were all sequenced from one sample in a study of shared T cell receptors in the human thymus. Generated by immunoSEQ multiplex PCR, the TCRdb table keeps only in-frame clones and is missing some. The sample lists about 380,000 clones; approximately 95% were seen once. What was sequenced was thymocytes. Receptor source: a human donor.

This CDR3 is CASGLVRKQAGSYEQYF. CDR3 nucleotide sequence: TGTGCTAGTGGTTTGGTACGGAAGCAGGCAGGTAGCTACGAGCAGTACTTC. The rearrangement joins TRBV12-5 to TRBJ2-7; D is unresolved. Between the trimmed V and J ends, which lost 0 bases and 3 bases, there was a span of 18 bases. The length of the CDR3 is 17 residues. CDR1 is LGHNT, CDR2 FRNRAP, per germline.

The chain uses TRBV18 and TRBJ2-1, with TRBD2 matching 12 bases. Germline V gene lookup returns CDR1 KGHSH and CDR2 LQKENI. The CDR3 contains 16 residues. With 4 bases clipped from V and 7 bases from J, the junction kept 8 bases outside the gene matches. In nucleotides, the CDR3 is TGTGCCAGCTCACTAGCGACTAGCGGGAGTTGGAATGAGCAGTTCTTC. Its protein is CASSLATSGSWNEQFF.

The V and J genes are TRBV25-1 and TRBJ2-7; D ambiguous. The germline V and J ends were trimmed by 4 bases and 2 bases, with 9 bases remaining between them. Per the germline V gene, CDR1 is MGHDK and CDR2 is SYGVNS. The CDR3 has 13 amino acids. The CDR3 protein is CASSVGRPYEQYF. CDR3 DNA sequence: TGTGCCAGCAGTGTAGGAAGACCCTACGAGCAGTACTTC.

The genes are TRBV5-1 and TRBJ2-7; D is possibly TRBD2 (6 bases). The V gene's germline CDR1 is SGHRS and CDR2 YFSETQ. V was cut by 4 bases and J by 4 bases, with 15 bases left in between. The CDR3 has 14 residues. CDR3 amino acids: CASSPGTLPYEQYF. The CDR3 DNA is TGCGCCAGCAGCCCTGGGACTCTTCCTTACGAGCAGTACTTC.

This chain uses TRBV6-1 with TRBJ2-7, with 8 bases matching TRBD1. CDR1 and CDR2 (germline): MNHNS, SASEGT. V shed 11 bases and J 2 bases; nucleotides not matched to a gene: 14. The CDR3 runs 15 residues. Here the CDR3 reads CAAKTPGQEPYEQYF. The CDR3 nucleotides read TGTGCCGCTAAAACCCCGGGACAGGAACCCTACGAGCAGTACTTC.

The chain uses TRBV19 and TRBJ2-4; perhaps D is TRBD1 or TRBD2 (5 bases each). The CDR3 is made up of 17 amino acids. Trimming removed 1 base from V and 2 bases from J, with 15 bases in between. Germline CDR1 and CDR2: LNHDA and SQIVND (reference sequence). The CDR3 here is CASSIGGRLGPKNIQYF. Written as DNA, the CDR3 is TGTGCCAGTAGTATAGGGGGTCGACTGGGACCCAAAAACATTCAGTACTTC.

This rearrangement joins TRBV28 to TRBJ2-3, with 9 bases that match TRBD2. The V and J ends lost 2 bases and 2 bases, in that order; junction bases with no gene match: 5. The CDR3 runs 16 residues. Looked up from germline, CDR1 is MDHEN and CDR2 is SYDVKM. Written as DNA, the CDR3 is TGTGCCAGCAGTTTACCTAGCGGGGCCAACACAGATACGCAGTATTTT. Protein sequence: CASSLPSGANTDTQYF.

CDR3 nucleotide sequence: TGTGCCAGCAGCTTAACCGGTTACGAAAAACTGTTTTTT. Translation gives CASSLTGYEKLFF. This rearrangement joins TRBV7-9 to TRBJ1-4, with no clear D. The CDR3 contains 13 residues. Germline CDR1 reads SEHNR; CDR2 reads FQNEAQ (reference sequence). Trimming pared 2 bases from V and 8 bases from J, leaving 9 bases between.

The chain joins TRBV7-8 to TRBJ2-7; no reliable D call. This CDR3 spans 16 amino acids. V was cut by 6 bases and J by 4 bases, with 22 bases left in between. Germline CDR1 is SGHVS and CDR2 is FQNEAQ. DNA for the CDR3: TGTGCCAGCAGTTTGTTGAGGAAGTGCCTTGGTTACGAGCAGTACTTC. It encodes CASSLLRKCLGYEQYF.

This sequence joins TRBV5-4 and TRBJ2-3; D is tentatively TRBD1 or TRBD2 (5 bases each). Per the germline V gene, CDR1 is SGHNT and CDR2 is YYREEE (reference sequence). The CDR3 contains 15 residues. Trimming cost V 4 bases and J 8 bases, with 20 bases left between them. The CDR3 DNA reads TGTGCCAGCAGCCGGACAACAGTATGGACTGGTACGCAGTATTTT. Translated: CASSRTTVWTGTQYF.

This rearrangement joins TRBV27 to TRBJ2-7, with 9 positions matching TRBD1. The CDR3 covers 16 residues. Germline CDR1 MNHEY, CDR2 SMNVEV (reference sequence). The junction had 11 bases not matched to a gene; V was cut back by 5 bases and J by 3 bases. This chain's CDR3 is CASSKFGQGRIYEQYF. CDR3 bases: TGTGCCAGCAGTAAGTTCGGACAGGGGAGAATCTACGAGCAGTACTTC.

This clone was picked up one time. V is TRBV15 and J is TRBJ1-2; no reliable D call. Per the germline V gene, CDR1 is LNHNV and CDR2 is YYDKDF (reference sequence). Trimming left V 3 bases short and J 8 bases short, with 7 bases between. The CDR3 has 11 residues. The CDR3 DNA reads TGTGCCACCAGCAGCCGCAAAGGCTACACCTTC. Translated: CATSSRKGYTF.

The chain joins TRBV5-8 to TRBJ2-7, with a tentative D call TRBD2 (6 bases). CDR1 and CDR2 (germline): SGHTS, YDEGEE. The CDR3 is made up of 14 amino acids. V was shortened by 4 bases and J by 7 bases, with 18 bases between the two germline ends. The CDR3 protein is CASSGRDLLLEQYF. As DNA, the CDR3 is TGTGCCAGCAGCGGGCGGGACCTGCTCCTGGAGCAGTACTTC.

The J gene is TRBJ2-5, the V gene TRBV29-1; D uncertain. Per the germline V gene, CDR1 is SQVTM and CDR2 is ANQGSEA. The CDR3 covers 14 residues. Trimming cost V 0 bases and J 4 bases, with 12 bases left between them. The CDR3 here is CSVEDSGFGETQYF. The CDR3 DNA follows: TGCAGCGTTGAAGATAGTGGATTCGGAGAGACCCAGTACTTC.

This rearrangement joins TRBV11-2 to TRBJ1-3, with D possibly TRBD1 on 5 matching bases. CDR1 is SGHAT and CDR2 is FQNNGV in the germline V gene. CDR3 size: 14 residues. The ends were cut back, 10 bases at V and 3 bases at J, with 16 bases in the middle. The CDR3 DNA follows: TGTGCCACTTCGGCCCTGGGGGATGGAAACACCATATATTTT. It translates to CATSALGDGNTIYF.

In this sample, this clone turned up once. The chain combines TRBV4-1 with TRBJ2-7, with a tentative D call TRBD2 (5 bases). The CDR3 covers 13 residues. Trimming cost V 0 bases and J 6 bases, with 9 bases left between them. CDR1 and CDR2 from the germline V gene are MGHRA and YSYEKL. CDR3 bases: TGCGCCAGCAGCCAAGATCGGAGGAGCGAGCAGTACTTC. It translates to CASSQDRRSEQYF.

With respect to this clone: Its ends do not fully match the called genes, so a read error is possible. The chain uses TRBV27 and TRBJ1-1, with a tentative D call TRBD1 (6 bases). CDR1 MNHEY and CDR2 SMNVEV come from the germline V gene (reference sequence). The CDR3 consists of 12 residues. CDR3 sequence reads: CALSTGNAEAFF. In nucleotides, the CDR3 is TGTGCCCTTTCAACAGGGAACGCTGAAGCTTTCTTT.

The chain uses TRBV27 and TRBJ2-5; tentatively, D is TRBD2 (6 bases). V was clipped by 3 bases and J by 5 bases, with 13 bases between them. The CDR3 covers 14 residues. Germline V CDR1 and CDR2: MNHEY, SMNVEV (reference sequence). The CDR3 sequence: CASSFTGRSETQYF. In DNA, the CDR3 is TGTGCCAGCAGTTTTACCGGGAGAAGTGAGACCCAGTACTTC.

The chain couples TRBV7-2 to TRBJ2-7, with TRBD1 matching over 7 bases. The germline CDR1 and CDR2 sequences are SGHTA and FQGNSA. This CDR3 contains 16 residues. J was trimmed by 3 bases and V by 5 bases; bases with no gene match: 13. The CDR3, as DNA: TGTGCCAGCAGCAAACTCACAGGGGTCGTGTACTACGAGCAGTACTTC. It yields the protein CASSKLTGVVYYEQYF.